This TCR beta chain was obtained from a study of CD8 T cells in ankylosing spondylitis. Comment on this clonotype: The antigen is undetermined. The conserved final phenylalanine or tryptophan is absent from the CDR3, which likely points to a read error.

TCRdb analysed the 5' RACE reads with MiXCR anew, one entry per CDR3 protein. The profile shows 330,000 or so distinct CDR3 sequences, around 8% of them singletons. Study-level findings and limits: For ankylosing spondylitis blood, a TCR beta motif of several highly homologous variants appeared characteristic.

Germline values: CDR1 SQVTM, CDR2 ANQGSEA. Trimming stripped 4 bases from V and 3 bases from J, with 10 bases between. There are 13 residues in the CDR3. The receptor was derived from a male donor with ankylosing spondylitis. The sequencing input was blood, either unsorted or a sorted T cell fraction (not recorded which). The J gene is TRBJ1-5, the V gene TRBV29-1; D perhaps matches TRBD1 (5 bases). The CDR3 DNA is TGCAGCGTTGTCCAGGGAAACAATCAGCCCCAGCATTCT. Translating it yields CSVVQGNNQPQHS.